One and the same sample provided the 18 T cell receptor beta chains below, sequenced in a study of glioma-infiltrating T cells after dendritic cell vaccination. The table came from immunoSEQ multiplex PCR; TCRdb's copy has only in-frame clones and leaves some out. Among about 49,000 clones listed, 85% to 90% were seen once. Sequencing was performed on blood, taken before dendritic cell vaccination. The receptors were sampled from a human donor with glioblastoma.

This rearrangement joins TRBV5-1 to TRBJ1-4, with TRBD1 as a possible D gene (6 bases). Deletions cut 4 bases from V and 3 bases from J, with 13 bases between. The CDR3 sequence is 15 residues long. CDR1 is SGHRS, CDR2 YFSETQ, per germline. The CDR3 nucleotides are TGCGCCAGCAGCATCAGGGGAGAGGCTAATGAAAAACTGTTTTTT. It codes for CASSIRGEANEKLFF.

V is TRBV25-1 and J is TRBJ2-3; 8 bases map to TRBD1. Looked up from germline, CDR1 is MGHDK and CDR2 is SYGVNS. With 5 bases clipped from V and 6 bases from J, the junction kept 1 base outside the gene matches. CDR3 length equals 12 residues. As DNA, the CDR3 is TGTGCCAGCAGTTACAGGGGGGATACGCAGTATTTT. Its protein product is CASSYRGDTQYF.

V usage is TRBV14 and J usage is TRBJ2-1; 7 bases fit TRBD2. This CDR3 region has 17 residues. Per germline, CDR1 SGHDN and CDR2 FVKESK. Germline trimming cut 4 bases from V and 0 bases from J; bases unmatched to any gene: 9. The DNA of the CDR3 is TGTGCCAGCAGCCCGCTTTTAAGCGGGGTCTCCTACAATGAGCAGTTCTTC. It codes for CASSPLLSGVSYNEQFF.

This clone occurred a few times. Other DNA sequences in the same sample also yield this CDR3. The chain uses TRBV5-1 and TRBJ2-7, with 8 bases fitting TRBD1. The CDR3 has 13 amino acids. The ends lost 4 bases at V and 4 bases at J; junction bases unmatched: 4. CDR1 SGHRS and CDR2 YFSETQ come from the germline V gene. The CDR3 coding sequence is TGCGCCAGCAGCCTGGACAGGGCGTACGAGCAGTACTTC. The encoded protein is CASSLDRAYEQYF.

Regarding this clone: The same CDR3 can be traced to other DNA sequences in this sample. The rearrangement joins TRBV9 to TRBJ1-1, with unresolved D. Trimming removed 0 bases at V and 2 bases at J, with 8 bases between. The germline gives CDR1 SGDLS, CDR2 YYNGEE. The CDR3 runs to 14 residues. The CDR3 loop reads CASSVAQKNTEAFF. Written as DNA, the CDR3 is TGTGCCAGCAGCGTAGCTCAGAAAAACACTGAAGCTTTCTTT. Full variable domain (missing parts from reference TRBV9 and TRBJ1-1): DSGVTQTPKHLITATGQRVTLRCSPRSGDLSVYWYQQSLDQGLQFLIQYYNGEERAKGNILERFSAQQFPDLHSELNLSSLELGDSALYFCASSVAQKNTEAFFGQGTRLTVV.

The chain carries TRBV5-1 and TRBJ2-7; 8 bases map to TRBD1. Unmatched junction bases numbered 11, after V lost 4 bases and J lost 2 bases. The CDR3 sequence is 16 residues long. CDR1 is SGHRS, CDR2 YFSETQ, per germline. The CDR3 region is CASSPTLDRVTYEQYF. For the CDR3, the DNA is TGCGCCAGCAGCCCCACACTGGACAGGGTGACCTACGAGCAGTACTTC.

This chain joins TRBV6-5 and TRBJ1-5; 10 bases are a match to TRBD1. With V trimmed by 6 bases and J by 7 bases, 9 bases remained unmatched. The length of the CDR3 is 15 residues. The V gene's germline CDR1 is MNHEY and CDR2 SVGAGI. In nucleotides, the CDR3 is TGTGCCAGCAGACGATCGACAGGGGGCCGGCAGCCCCAGCATTTT. It translates to CASRRSTGGRQPQHF.

Of note for this clone: Relative to the germline gene, one junction end is altered; a read error may explain this. The chain joins TRBV7-7 to TRBJ1-2; 7 nucleotides agree with TRBD1. CDR1 SSHAT and CDR2 FNYEAQ come from the germline V gene (reference sequence). The CDR3 spans 16 residues. CDR3 region: CASNRGQLSTNYGYTF. The CDR3 DNA is TGTGCTAGCAACAGGGGACAGCTTTCCACTAACTATGGCTACACCTTC.

V usage is TRBV19 and J usage is TRBJ2-7; perhaps TRBD1 as D (5 bases). Germline V CDR1 and CDR2: LNHDA, SQIVND (reference sequence). The CDR3 consists of 13 residues. V was trimmed by 4 bases and J by 4 bases, leaving 11 bases between them. The CDR3 reads CASSRRTHYEQYF. DNA of the CDR3: TGTGCCAGTAGTAGGCGGACACATTACGAGCAGTACTTC.

V gene TRBV2 combines with J gene TRBJ2-4; 8 bases line up with TRBD1. Losses at the gene ends were 6 bases for V and 1 base for J; bases not matched to a gene: 2. Germline lookup yields CDR1 SNHLY and CDR2 FYNNEI. The CDR3 loop spans 14 amino acids. This CDR3 reads CASSRQGAKNIQYF. CDR3 DNA sequence: TGTGCCAGCAGCAGACAGGGGGCCAAAAACATTCAGTACTTC.

The chain links TRBV7-9 to TRBJ2-2; 10 bases map to TRBD2. The germline CDR1 and CDR2 sequences are SEHNR and FQNEAQ (reference sequence). This CDR3 region has 16 residues. The V gene end was trimmed by 3 bases and the J gene end by 1 base; junction bases not matched to a gene: 2. The CDR3 reads CASSFLAGGNTGELFF. The CDR3 region has the DNA TGTGCCAGCAGCTTTTTAGCGGGAGGGAACACCGGGGAGCTGTTTTTT.

This chain links TRBV5-1 with TRBJ1-6, with D possibly matching TRBD1 (6 bases). V was trimmed by 0 bases and J by 7 bases, leaving 11 bases between them. Germline V lookup: CDR1 SGHRS, CDR2 YFSETQ. CDR3 length equals 15 residues. CDR3 loop: CASSLDGRGNSPLHF. As DNA, the CDR3 is TGCGCCAGCAGCTTGGACGGCAGGGGAAATTCACCCCTCCACTTT.

This clone was seen just once. The rearrangement joins TRBV6-1 to TRBJ2-1; tentatively, D is TRBD2 (5 bases). Germline loops: CDR1 MNHNS, CDR2 SASEGT. The CDR3 is 15 residues long. V lost 0 bases and J lost 10, with 16 bases in between. The CDR3 DNA sequence: TGTGCCAGCAGTGAAGCAGCCCTGGCGGGCGGGGAGCAGTTCTTC. Translated, it gives CASSEAALAGGEQFF.

The chain has TRBV18 and TRBJ2-5; 8 bases map to TRBD2. V trimming: 3 bases; J trimming: 2 bases; junction bases outside the gene matches: 5. The CDR3 has 15 residues. CDR1 KGHSH and CDR2 LQKENI come from the germline V gene. The CDR3 bases are TGTGCCAGCTCACCTAGAAGCGGGGGACAAGAGACCCAGTACTTC. This encodes CASSPRSGGQETQYF.

The chain employs TRBV19 and TRBJ1-2; 11 bases fit TRBD1. Germline values: CDR1 LNHDA, CDR2 SQIVND (reference sequence). CDR3 length: 14 amino acids. The J segment lost 8 bases and the V segment lost 7 bases, leaving 9 bases of the junction unmatched. The CDR3 protein is CASTLDRGRGGYTF. Written as DNA, the CDR3 is TGTGCCAGTACCCTGGACAGGGGGCGTGGAGGCTACACCTTC.

The rearrangement joins TRBV25-1 to TRBJ2-7; no reliable D call. Germline CDR1 and CDR2: MGHDK and SYGVNS. The CDR3 runs 14 residues. V lost 4 bases, J lost 2 bases, and 12 bases lay in between. The CDR3 is CASSGLVSPYEQYF. Written as DNA, the CDR3 is TGTGCCAGCAGTGGCCTTGTGAGTCCCTACGAGCAGTACTTC.

About this clone: Distinct nucleotide sequences in the sample also encode this CDR3. The chain uses TRBV5-1 and TRBJ1-1; possible D gene TRBD1, 5 bases. Trimming stripped 2 bases from V and 0 bases from J, with 14 bases between. Germline CDR1 and CDR2: SGHRS and YFSETQ. CDR3 length: 16 amino acids. The CDR3 sequence is CASSFTGDRMNTEAFF. In DNA form, the CDR3 reads TGCGCCAGCAGCTTTACGGGGGATCGGATGAACACTGAAGCTTTCTTT.

V and J are TRBV14 and TRBJ2-2; TRBD1 matches 9 bases. CDR1 and CDR2 from the germline V gene are SGHDN and FVKESK. There are 18 residues in the CDR3. The J segment lost 1 base and the V segment lost 1 base, leaving 7 bases of the junction unmatched. CDR3 in DNA: TGTGCCAGCAGCCAAGTCCTCCCGGGACAGGGGAACACCGGGGAGCTGTTTTTT. Its translation: CASSQVLPGQGNTGELFF.